Below, one T cell receptor (beta chain) is given with its context. The sample originates from a study of blood T cell repertoires in COVID-19. The wider study: Italy, Spain and the United States were the sources of the convalescent and acute COVID-19 samples.

The J segment lost 4 bases and the V segment lost 3 bases, leaving 6 bases of the junction unmatched. The CDR3 sequence is 15 residues long. CDR1 and CDR2 (germline): SNHLY, FYNNEI. Clones were read by immunoSEQ multiplex PCR, and TCRdb kept only the in-frame ones, dropping some. The profile shows around 140,000 clones, roughly 79% of them singletons. Clinical histories supplied by participants themselves formed the basis of cohort assignment. Symptom resolution, clearance, or two negative PCRs marked donors in Cohort 3 as recovered. The sample comprised PBMCs or T cells enriched from blood (not recorded which). The gene calls are TRBV2 and TRBJ2-3; 8 bases align to TRBD2. The receptor was isolated from a woman aged 50 to 60 who had recovered from COVID-19. The CDR3 loop reads CASSDGTRVPDTQYF. DNA for the CDR3: TGTGCCAGCAGTGATGGGACTAGAGTCCCAGATACGCAGTATTTT.